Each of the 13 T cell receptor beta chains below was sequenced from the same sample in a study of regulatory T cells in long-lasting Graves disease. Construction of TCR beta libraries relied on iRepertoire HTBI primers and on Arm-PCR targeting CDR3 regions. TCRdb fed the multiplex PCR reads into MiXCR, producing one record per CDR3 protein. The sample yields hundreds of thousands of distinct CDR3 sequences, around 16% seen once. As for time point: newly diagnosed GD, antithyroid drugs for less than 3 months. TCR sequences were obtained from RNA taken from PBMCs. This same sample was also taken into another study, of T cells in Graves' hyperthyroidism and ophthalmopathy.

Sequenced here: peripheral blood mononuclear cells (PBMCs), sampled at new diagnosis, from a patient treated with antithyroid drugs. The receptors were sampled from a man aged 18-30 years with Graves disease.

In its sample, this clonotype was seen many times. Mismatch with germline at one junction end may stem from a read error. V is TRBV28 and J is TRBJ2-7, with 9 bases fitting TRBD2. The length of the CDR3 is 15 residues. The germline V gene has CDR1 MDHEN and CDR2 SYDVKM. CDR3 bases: TGTGCCAGCAGTCTATGGGGCGGGAGGGGTAACGAGCAGTACTTC. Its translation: CASSLWGGRGNEQYF.

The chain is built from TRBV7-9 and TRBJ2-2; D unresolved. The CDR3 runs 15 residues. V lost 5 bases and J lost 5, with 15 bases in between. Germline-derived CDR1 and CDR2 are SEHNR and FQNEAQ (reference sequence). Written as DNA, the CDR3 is TGTGCCAGCAGCGGTAGCCCTCGAGGAACCGGGGAGCTGTTTTTT. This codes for CASSGSPRGTGELFF. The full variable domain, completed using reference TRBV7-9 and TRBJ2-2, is DTGVSQNPRHKITKRGQNVTFRCDPISEHNRLYWYRQTLGQGPEFLTYFQNEAQLEKSRLLSDRFSAERPKGSFSTLEIQRTEQGDSAMYLCASSGSPRGTGELFFGEGSRLTVL.

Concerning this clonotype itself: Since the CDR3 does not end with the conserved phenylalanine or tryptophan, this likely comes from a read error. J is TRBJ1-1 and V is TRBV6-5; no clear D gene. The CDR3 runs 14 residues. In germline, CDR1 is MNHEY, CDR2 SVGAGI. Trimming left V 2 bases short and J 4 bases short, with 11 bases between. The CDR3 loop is CASSYRDMSTEAFL. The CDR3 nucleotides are TGTGCCAGCAGTTACCGGGATATGAGCACTGAAGCTTTCCTT.

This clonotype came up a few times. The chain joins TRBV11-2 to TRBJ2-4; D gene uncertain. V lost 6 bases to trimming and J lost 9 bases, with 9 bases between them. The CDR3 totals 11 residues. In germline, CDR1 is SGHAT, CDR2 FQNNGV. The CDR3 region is CASSLGSIQYF. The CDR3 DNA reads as TGTGCCAGCAGTTTGGGTAGCATTCAGTACTTC.

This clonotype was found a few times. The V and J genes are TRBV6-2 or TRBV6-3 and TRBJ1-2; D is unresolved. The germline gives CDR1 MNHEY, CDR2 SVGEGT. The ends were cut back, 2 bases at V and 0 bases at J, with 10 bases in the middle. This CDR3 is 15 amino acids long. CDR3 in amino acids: CASSYGQHSNYGYTF. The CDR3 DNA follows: TGTGCCAGCAGTTACGGGCAGCATTCTAACTATGGCTACACCTTC.

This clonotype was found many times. The CDR3 region has the DNA TGCAGTGTCCCTAGCGGCTCCTACGAGCAGTACTTC. It specifies CSVPSGSYEQYF. V usage is TRBV20-1 and J usage is TRBJ2-7, with TRBD2 identical over 7 bases. The length of the CDR3 is 12 residues. V shed 7 bases, J shed 0 bases, and the junction held 3 bases outside the gene matches. CDR1 and CDR2 (germline): DFQATT, SNEGSKA (reference sequence).

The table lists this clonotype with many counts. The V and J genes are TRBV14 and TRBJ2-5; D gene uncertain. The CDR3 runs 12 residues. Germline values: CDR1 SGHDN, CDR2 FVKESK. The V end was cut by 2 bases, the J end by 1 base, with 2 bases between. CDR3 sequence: CASSQLQETQYF. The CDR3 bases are TGTGCCAGCAGCCAACTCCAAGAGACCCAGTACTTC.

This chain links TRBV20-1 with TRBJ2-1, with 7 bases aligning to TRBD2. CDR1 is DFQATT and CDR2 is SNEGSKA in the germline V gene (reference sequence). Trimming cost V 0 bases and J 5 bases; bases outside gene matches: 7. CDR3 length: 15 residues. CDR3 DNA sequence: TGCAGTGCTAGAGATATTAGCGGGCGCCACAATGAGCAGTTCTTC. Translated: CSARDISGRHNEQFF.

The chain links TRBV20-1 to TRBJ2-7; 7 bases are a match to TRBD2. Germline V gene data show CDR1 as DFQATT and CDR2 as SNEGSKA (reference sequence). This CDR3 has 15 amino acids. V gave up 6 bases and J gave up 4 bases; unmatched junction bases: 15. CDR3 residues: CSAHSGTTSIYEQYF. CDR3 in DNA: TGCAGTGCGCACTCCGGGACTACGTCAATATACGAGCAGTACTTC.

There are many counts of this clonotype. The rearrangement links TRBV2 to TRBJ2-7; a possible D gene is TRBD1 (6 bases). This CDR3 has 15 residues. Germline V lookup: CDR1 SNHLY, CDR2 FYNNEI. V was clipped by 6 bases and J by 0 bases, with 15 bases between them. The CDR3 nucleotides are TGTGCCAGCAGCCTAGGACAGAAAAGCTCCTACGAGCAGTACTTC. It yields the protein CASSLGQKSSYEQYF.

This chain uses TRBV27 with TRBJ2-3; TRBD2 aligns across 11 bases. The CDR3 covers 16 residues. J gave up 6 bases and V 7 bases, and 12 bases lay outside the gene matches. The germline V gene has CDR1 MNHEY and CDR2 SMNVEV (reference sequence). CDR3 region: CASTTVGPSGGDTQYF. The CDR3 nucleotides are TGTGCCAGCACAACCGTTGGGCCTAGCGGGGGGGATACGCAGTATTTT.

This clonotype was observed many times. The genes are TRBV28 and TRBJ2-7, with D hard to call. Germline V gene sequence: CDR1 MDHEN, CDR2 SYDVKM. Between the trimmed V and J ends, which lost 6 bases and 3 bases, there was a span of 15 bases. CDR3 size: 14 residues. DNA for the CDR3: TGTGCCAGCAGGGAAACCGTCCGACTCTACGAGCAGTACTTC. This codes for CASRETVRLYEQYF.

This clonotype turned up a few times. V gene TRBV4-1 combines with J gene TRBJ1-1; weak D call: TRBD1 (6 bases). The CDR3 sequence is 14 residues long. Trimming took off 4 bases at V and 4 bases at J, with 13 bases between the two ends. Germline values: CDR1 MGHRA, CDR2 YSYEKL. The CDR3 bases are TGCGCCAGCAGCCCCGAACAGGGAGGCACTGAAGCTTTCTTT. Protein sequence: CASSPEQGGTEAFF.